This TCR beta chain was sequenced during a study of Graves' ophthalmopathy and Graves' hyperthyroidism. Whole-study context: The collection of peripheral blood took place at initial diagnosis, before any treatment.

Points from the study as a whole: Stable hyperthyroidism and ophthalmopathy were told apart by a 13-signature model, which achieved almost 90% sensitivity and approximately 81% specificity.

Germline CDR1 reads MNHNS; CDR2 reads SASEGT. Trimming left V 5 bases short and J 1 base short, with 12 bases between. The CDR3 has 15 amino acids. This clonotype showed up many times. Its antigen is still unknown. Pregnant or lactating patients and those with other autoimmune diseases or uncontrolled infections were excluded. It was on clinical symptoms, serum thyroxine, TRAb, thyroid ultrasound and orbital computed tomography that diagnosis relied. Transcripts of RNA were the source for amplifying TCR beta CDR3 regions. Following a first-round RT-PCR that used HTBI primers, a second-round multiplex PCR was carried out. One entry per CDR3 protein results from TCRdb running MiXCR on the multiplex PCR reads. The sample includes fewer than 400,000 distinct CDR3 sequences, about a sixth seen only once; the top ten take more than 1.5%.

The V call is TRBV6-1, the J call TRBJ2-4; the D is unclear. Specimen: peripheral blood. The clonotype was recovered from a woman under 30 with Graves' ophthalmopathy. In DNA, the CDR3 is TGTGCCAGCAGTAATCGGTGGTGGGCCAAAAACATTCAGTACTTC. Protein: CASSNRWWAKNIQYF.